This TCR beta chain was identified during a study of CXCR3-negative and CXCR3-positive naive CD8 T cells. As regards this clonotype: Its cognate antigen is unknown.

Researchers prepared the TRB cDNA libraries using 5' RACE with UMI labels. For each CDR3 protein, TCRdb gives one entry from its re-call of the 5' RACE reads, without DNA. The sample includes tens of thousands of distinct CDR3 sequences. General study findings and limits: Naive CXCR3-negative cells resembled naive CXCR3-positive cells in TRBV-TRBJ usage; memory cells differed. Comparably high diversity was seen in both naive subsets, and much lower diversity in memory CD8+ cells. Relative to CXCR3-negative naive cells, CXCR3-positive naive cells had more hydrophobic TRB CDR3s.

The CDR3 is made up of 14 amino acids. Germline V gene sequence: CDR1 LGHDT, CDR2 YNNKEL (reference sequence). Naive CD8+ T cells showed CD45RO-CCR7+CD27+CD95-. The chain carries TRBV3-1 and TRBJ2-1; with no DNA, the TCRdb D assignment of TRBD2 cannot be verified. The source material was naive CXCR3+ CD8+ T cells from blood. Subset of the sample: CD45RO-CCR7+CD27+CD95- naive CD8+ T cells expressing CXCR3 (TNR3+). This sequence was found in a human donor in good health. Some clones in this sample may be carry-over from other donors' samples. The CDR3 sequence: CASSQGGPYNEQFF.